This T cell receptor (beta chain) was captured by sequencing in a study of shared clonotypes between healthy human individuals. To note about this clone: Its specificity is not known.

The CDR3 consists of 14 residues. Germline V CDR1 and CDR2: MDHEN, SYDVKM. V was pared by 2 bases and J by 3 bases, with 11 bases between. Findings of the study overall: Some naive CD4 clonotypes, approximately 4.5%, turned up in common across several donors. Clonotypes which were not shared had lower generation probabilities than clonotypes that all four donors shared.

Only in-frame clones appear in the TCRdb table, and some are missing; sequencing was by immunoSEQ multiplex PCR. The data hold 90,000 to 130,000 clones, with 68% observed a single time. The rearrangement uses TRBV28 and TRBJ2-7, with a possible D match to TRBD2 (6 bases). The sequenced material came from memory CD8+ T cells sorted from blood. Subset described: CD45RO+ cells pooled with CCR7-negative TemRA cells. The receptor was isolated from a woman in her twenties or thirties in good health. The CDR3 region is CASSLTGLSYEQYF. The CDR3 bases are TGTGCCAGCAGTTTAACCGGACTAAGCTACGAGCAGTACTTC.